In this sample, the clone carrying this TCR beta chain turned up a few times. Its antigen remains unknown. This entry is derived from a study of T-cell memory formation after mild COVID-19. Study results and caveats: Day 15 to 85 contractors were CD4/CD8 balanced; later expanders leaned CD4+.

The CDR3 consists of 14 residues. V lost 5 bases to trimming and J lost 1 base, with 10 bases between them. CDR1 and CDR2 from the germline V gene are SEHNR and FQNEAQ (reference sequence). cDNA libraries for TCR alpha and TCR beta, carrying sample barcodes and UMIs, came from 5'RACE with constant-segment primers. TCRdb re-called the 5' RACE reads through MiXCR, storing one row per CDR3 protein. The table records fewer than 400,000 distinct CDR3 sequences, 16% of them present only once. The origin of this receptor is a young man who had mild COVID-19 (a few samples of this study predate the infection). Cell type and time point are not known. The chain joins TRBV7-9 to TRBJ2-3; no firm D call. The sequencing sample was made of PBMCs or a T cell subset sorted from them (not recorded which). The CDR3 bases are TGTGCCAGCAGCATACAGTCACGCACAGATACGCAGTATTTT. Protein: CASSIQSRTDTQYF.